Sequencing of this TCR beta chain was carried out in a study of blood T cell repertoires in COVID-19 (dated by TCRdb to between 2020 and 2021). At the level of the whole study: Samples from collaborators originated in the United States, Italy and Spain and spanned both the acute and convalescent phases of COVID-19. The material from the prospective study consisted of cDNA or gDNA derived from T cells, B-cell-depleted T cells, or PBMCs. Subjects who had been exposed to COVID-19, were actively infected with it, or had recovered from it provided the deeply sampled blood TCRbeta repertoires that made up the dataset. The repertoires were released in a freely available public database meant as a resource for research on the immune response to SARS-CoV-2. Samples were obtained from the ongoing ImmuneRACE study (first 160 participants) and from over 1,000 subjects provided by 6 global collaborators. The sample metadata nearly always contained a de-identified subject ID, COVID-19 status, age in years and sex. Where available, HLA class I and class II types were obtained from metadata supplied by the sample provider rather than from assay-based typing.

TCRbeta CDR3 regions were amplified from genomic DNA by means of the immunoSEQ Assay, a bias-controlled multiplex PCR. The authors' analysis ran thus. The number of nucleated cells in each sample was estimated by amplification of reference gene primers within the assay. To quantify the absolute abundance of each unique TCRbeta CDR3 rearrangement, sequence reads were collapsed and filtered. For each sample, productive Simpson clonality was calculated as the square root of Simpson's diversity index over productive rearrangements. Sourced from immuneACCESS, this table was stored by TCRdb with only in-frame sequences that have V and J called. A share of the clones is absent; for the studies checked, an unresolved V gene accounts for under half, and the remainder has no known explanation. The V and J calls and clone size were taken over from that table, and D and trimming were inferred from the DNA. Here the sample has just over 300,000 clones; around 89% occur a single time. The biggest ten clones account for around 9.5% of the sample.

According to the germline V gene, CDR1 reads SGHTA and CDR2 reads FQGNSA. The CDR3 measures 15 amino acids from cysteine to phenylalanine. Of all the DNA, just the CDR3 is kept, 45 bases in frame from base 1. The junction shows trimming of 1 base on V and 6 bases on J, and the gene matches do not reach 4 bases of it. Points the paper makes about the study in general: The amount of clinical and demographic metadata varied by source and participant and was provided uncurated.

In the prospective study, participants were roughly 18 to 100 years old, resided in about two dozen geographic areas of the United States, and were enrolled through a virtual design. To assign participants to cohorts, the prospective study relied on clinical history that participants themselves reported in a screening survey and a study questionnaire. Recovered participants in ImmuneRACE Cohort 3 were defined by two consecutive negative NP/OP PCR tests, clearance by a healthcare professional, or resolution of symptoms. In the prospective study, whole blood, serum and a nasopharyngeal or oropharyngeal swab were collected from each participant by mobile phlebotomists. Additional blood draws and questionnaires over an approximately two-month period could optionally be provided by prospective study participants. Blood samples from the prospective study were shipped frozen or at room temperature prior to DNA extraction.

As regards this clone: The specificity of this receptor is unknown. One base away there is no much larger clone; base qualities are not given.

Sequenced sample: PBMCs or T cells enriched from blood (not recorded which). This TCR was recovered from a woman between 35 and 50 years old who had recovered from COVID-19. The chain is made from TRBV7-2 and TRBJ2-1; a stretch of 9 junction bases matches TRBD1. In nucleotide form, the sequence is TGTGCCAGCAGCTTAGACAGGGGGCGGACCAATGAGCAGTTCTTC. The translation is CASSLDRGRTNEQFF.